Each of the 8 T cell receptor beta chains below was sequenced from the same sample in a study of OX40 agonist ivuxolimab in advanced cancers. Here immunoSEQ multiplex PCR was the method, and the copy in TCRdb shows in-frame clones only, minus some. This sample carries about 32,000 clones, about 92% of them seen once, and the ten largest clones take approximately 26%. The starting material was CD4+ or CD8+ T cells sorted from blood, obtained in a trial of the OX40 agonist ivuxolimab. The receptor source for this set is an adult with an advanced solid tumor such as melanoma, head and neck, liver or kidney cancer.

The chain carries TRBV19 and TRBJ1-5, with 7 bases identical to TRBD1. The CDR3 has 17 residues. J was trimmed by 0 bases and V by 2 bases; bases with no gene match: 7. Germline CDR1 is LNHDA and CDR2 is SQIVND (reference sequence). CDR3 amino acids: CASSIQGGRYSNQPQHF. In DNA, the CDR3 is TGTGCCAGTAGTATACAGGGGGGCAGGTATAGCAATCAGCCCCAGCATTTT.

CDR3 sequence reads: CASDRGGAGTGELFF. In DNA, the CDR3 is TGTGCCAGTGACCGAGGGGGCGCGGGGACCGGGGAGCTGTTTTTT. The chain employs TRBV19 and TRBJ2-2; D might be TRBD1 (7 bases). Trimming stripped 8 bases from V and 5 bases from J, with 18 bases between. Germline CDR1 LNHDA, CDR2 SQIVND (reference sequence). The CDR3 has 15 residues.

The chain carries TRBV14 and TRBJ2-1; 10 bases line up with TRBD2. Trimming removed 0 bases from V and 2 bases from J; junction bases left unmatched: 1. The CDR3 runs to 16 residues. Looked up from germline, CDR1 is SGHDN and CDR2 is FVKESK. The CDR3 region has the DNA TGTGCCAGCAGCCAAGAGCTAGCGGGAGCCTACAATGAGCAGTTCTTC. This codes for CASSQELAGAYNEQFF.

This chain joins TRBV4-1 and TRBJ1-1, with TRBD1 matching 8 bases. V shed 3 bases, J shed 7 bases, and the junction held 7 bases outside the gene matches. Germline V gene lookup returns CDR1 MGHRA and CDR2 YSYEKL. This CDR3 is 14 amino acids long. Here the CDR3 DNA reads TGCGCCAGCAGCCAGACCAGGGGGCAGGGTGAAGCTTTCTTT. This translates into CASSQTRGQGEAFF.

The V and J genes are TRBV11-3 and TRBJ2-7, with D possibly matching TRBD2 (5 bases). The germline V and J ends were trimmed by 5 bases and 7 bases, with 15 bases remaining between them. CDR1 and CDR2 (germline): SGHNT, YENEEA. CDR3 length: 13 residues. CDR3 sequence: CASSVGEGEEQYF. CDR3 sequence (DNA): TGTGCCAGCAGCGTGGGAGAGGGTGAAGAGCAGTACTTC.

The V call is TRBV7-9, the J call TRBJ2-7; 7 nucleotides line up with TRBD2. The CDR3 runs to 16 residues. Germline values: CDR1 SEHNR, CDR2 FQNEAQ (reference sequence). V lost 3 bases and J lost 1; bases outside the gene matches: 9. The CDR3 sequence is CASSLDPGLSSYEQYF. CDR3 DNA sequence: TGTGCCAGCAGCTTGGACCCGGGACTATCTTCCTACGAGCAGTACTTC.

The V and J genes are TRBV30 and TRBJ1-2, with D possibly matching TRBD1 (5 bases). Germline V gene data show CDR1 as GTSNPN and CDR2 as SVGIG (reference sequence). The germline V and J ends were trimmed by 2 bases and 8 bases, with 21 bases remaining between them. The CDR3 sequence is 15 residues long. CDR3 residues: CAWSLRATDIGGYTF. CDR3 nucleotide sequence: TGTGCCTGGAGTCTACGAGCTACGGACATAGGGGGCTACACCTTC.

The chain carries TRBV11-2 and TRBJ1-6; 8 bases are a match to TRBD1. The CDR3 is 17 residues long. After removal of 11 bases from V and 0 bases from J, the junction contained 12 bases not matched to a gene. The germline CDR1 and CDR2 sequences are SGHAT and FQNNGV. The CDR3 region is CAVDPRTGSSYNSPLHF. CDR3 bases: TGTGCCGTGGACCCGAGGACAGGGAGCTCCTATAATTCACCCCTCCACTTT.